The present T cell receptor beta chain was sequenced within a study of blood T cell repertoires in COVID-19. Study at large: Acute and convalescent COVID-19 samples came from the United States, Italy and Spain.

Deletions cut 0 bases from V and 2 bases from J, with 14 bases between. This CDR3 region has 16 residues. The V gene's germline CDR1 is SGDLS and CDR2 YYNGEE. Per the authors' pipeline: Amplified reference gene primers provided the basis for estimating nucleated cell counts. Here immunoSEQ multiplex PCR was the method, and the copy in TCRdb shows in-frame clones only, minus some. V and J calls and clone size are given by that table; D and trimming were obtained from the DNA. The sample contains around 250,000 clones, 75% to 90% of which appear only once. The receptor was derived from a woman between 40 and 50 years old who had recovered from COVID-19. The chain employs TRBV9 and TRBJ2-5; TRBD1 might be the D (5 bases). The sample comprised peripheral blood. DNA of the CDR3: TGTGCCAGCAGCGTAGGTCAGCAGGGTAGGCAAGAGACCCAGTACTTC. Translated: CASSVGQQGRQETQYF.